Reported below is one T cell receptor (beta chain). Being one base from a much bigger clone, this may be a read error. These data belong to a study of tumor-infiltrating lymphocytes in primary liver carcinoma. In the study overall: Samples had roughly 3.65 to 8 million productive TCRbeta reads, comparable between tissue types.

The authors made TCR beta cDNA from approximately 500 ng total RNA with a constant-region primer. Investigators got TCR beta libraries out of three nested multiplex PCR rounds, done with slightly modified ARM-PCR. Rounds one and two of PCR, each of roughly 10 cycles, were primed with TRBV1-TRBV30 forward primers and a C-beta reverse primer. TCRdb independently ran MiXCR on the multiplex PCR reads; one entry per CDR3 protein. The sample contains 250,000 to 350,000 distinct CDR3 sequences, around three fifths of which appear only once. Germline V gives CDR1 WSHSY, CDR2 SAAADI. Trimming stripped 8 bases from V and 6 bases from J, with 11 bases between. CDR3 length: 12 amino acids. The researchers obtained blood RNA from unsorted whole blood and also extracted germline DNA.

The rearrangement links TRBV10-2 to TRBJ2-1; D remains ambiguous. The sequenced sample consisted of peripheral blood. The receptor's source is a woman in her 30s with primary liver carcinoma and hepatitis B virus infection. The CDR3: CASCVSINEQFF. The CDR3 DNA reads as TGCGCCAGCTGCGTTAGTATCAATGAGCAGTTCTTC.